The 26 T cell receptor beta chains presented below share a single source sample, sequenced in a study of blood T cell repertoires in COVID-19. TCRdb's copy holds only in-frame clones and misses some; the assay was immunoSEQ multiplex PCR. This table has about 180,000 clones, about 88% appearing once. Sequencing was performed on peripheral blood. The receptors here all came from a woman in her twenties or thirties with active or convalescent COVID-19.

The rearrangement joins TRBV29-1 to TRBJ2-5; 7 nucleotides align to TRBD2. CDR1 is SQVTM, CDR2 ANQGSEA, per germline. V trimming: 0 bases; J trimming: 2 bases; junction bases outside the gene matches: 3. The length of the CDR3 is 14 residues. The CDR3 reads CSVEDLAEQETQYF. DNA for the CDR3: TGCAGCGTTGAAGATCTAGCGGAGCAAGAGACCCAGTACTTC.

V gene TRBV2 combines with J gene TRBJ2-7, with 10 positions matching TRBD2. Germline V lookup: CDR1 SNHLY, CDR2 FYNNEI. Germline trimming cut 8 bases from V and 1 base from J; bases unmatched to any gene: 5. The CDR3 loop spans 14 amino acids. CDR3 in DNA: TGTGCCAGCCTAAGGACTAGCGGATCCTACGAGCAGTACTTC. Translating it yields CASLRTSGSYEQYF.

This sequence joins TRBV2 and TRBJ1-2; D is perhaps TRBD1 (5 bases). This CDR3 spans 14 amino acids. The germline V and J ends were trimmed by 7 bases and 3 bases, with 15 bases remaining between them. Germline loops: CDR1 SNHLY, CDR2 FYNNEI. CDR3 coding DNA: TGTGCCAGCAAACAGGACCGGGGGGACTATGGCTACACCTTC. It encodes CASKQDRGDYGYTF.

This clone was seen more than once but under ten times. J is TRBJ1-1 and V is TRBV19; D gene uncertain. The CDR3 is made up of 14 amino acids. V was clipped by 6 bases and J by 8 bases, with 19 bases between them. The germline gives CDR1 LNHDA, CDR2 SQIVND (reference sequence). The CDR3 sequence: CASSATPTAAEAFF. The CDR3 DNA sequence: TGTGCCAGTAGCGCTACCCCAACGGCGGCGGAAGCTTTCTTT.

This chain uses TRBV6-5 with TRBJ1-1; D perhaps matches TRBD1 (6 bases). Germline assignment: CDR1 MNHEY and CDR2 SVGAGI. V dropped 8 bases and J dropped 6 bases, with 16 bases sitting between them. The CDR3 is 13 residues long. CDR3 bases: TGTGCCAGCCTTACTACCACAGGGCCTGAAGCTTTCTTT. Translated, it gives CASLTTTGPEAFF.

The rearrangement uses TRBV27 and TRBJ2-1; D unclear. Germline CDR1 MNHEY, CDR2 SMNVEV (reference sequence). V shed 8 bases and J shed 12 bases, with 14 bases lying between them. The CDR3 sequence is 11 residues long. CDR3 loop: CASGPLYGQFF. DNA of the CDR3: TGTGCCAGCGGGCCCCTCTATGGGCAGTTCTTC.

The rearrangement joins TRBV5-4 to TRBJ1-2, with TRBD1 identical over 12 bases. V trimming: 2 bases; J trimming: 7 bases; junction bases outside the gene matches: 6. Germline V gives CDR1 SGHNT, CDR2 YYREEE (reference sequence). The CDR3 runs 15 residues. CDR3 sequence reads: CASSFPGQGAFGYTF. For the CDR3, the DNA is TGTGCCAGCAGCTTTCCGGGACAGGGGGCGTTTGGCTACACCTTC.

The rearrangement joins TRBV29-1 to TRBJ1-3; TRBD1 matches at 9 bases. There are 16 residues in the CDR3. Trimming at V came to 0 bases and at J to 2 bases, leaving 5 bases not matched to a gene. Germline CDR1 and CDR2: SQVTM and ANQGSEA. CDR3 protein: CSVEDGWTGAGNTIYF. Written as DNA, the CDR3 is TGCAGCGTTGAAGACGGATGGACAGGGGCTGGAAACACCATATATTTT. Together with reference TRBV29-1 and TRBJ1-3, the CDR3 gives the full variable domain: SAVISQKPSRDICQRGTSLTIQCQVDSQVTMMFWYRQQPGQSLTLIATANQGSEATYESGFVIDKFPISRPNLTFSTLTVSNMSPEDSSIYLCSVEDGWTGAGNTIYFGEGSWLTVV.

This sequence joins TRBV2 and TRBJ2-7, with D possibly TRBD1 on 6 matching bases. The germline V gene has CDR1 SNHLY and CDR2 FYNNEI. V lost 4 bases and J lost 3, with 13 bases in between. This CDR3 spans 14 amino acids. The CDR3 DNA is TGTGCCAGCAGTGGCCAGGGGCAATTCTACGAGCAGTACTTC. Translated: CASSGQGQFYEQYF.

This chain connects TRBV14 to TRBJ2-5; tentatively, D is TRBD1 (5 bases). V lost 4 bases and J lost 5, with 20 bases in between. The germline V gene encodes CDR1 SGHDN and CDR2 FVKESK. This CDR3 spans 16 amino acids. The CDR3 bases are TGTGCCAGCAGCCCGCGGAGAACAGGTGTATGGGAGACCCAGTACTTC. This encodes CASSPRRTGVWETQYF.

The chain couples TRBV9 to TRBJ1-3; D is unresolved. The CDR3 is made up of 16 amino acids. In germline, CDR1 is SGDLS, CDR2 YYNGEE. V was clipped by 1 base and J by 4 bases, with 15 bases between them. CDR3 amino acids: CASSVSVGETGNTIYF. The DNA for the CDR3 is TGTGCCAGCAGCGTATCCGTTGGGGAGACCGGAAACACCATATATTTT.

This chain joins TRBV28 and TRBJ1-5; 7 nucleotides match TRBD1. In germline, CDR1 is MDHEN, CDR2 SYDVKM. The CDR3 is 15 amino acids. Trimming at V came to 3 bases and at J to 6 bases, leaving 8 bases not matched to a gene. The CDR3 DNA is TGTGCCAGCAGTTTGGAAACAGGGGTGGGTCAGCCCCAGCATTTT. This translates into CASSLETGVGQPQHF.

The chain combines TRBV24-1 with TRBJ2-2, with D perhaps matching TRBD2 (6 bases). CDR3 size: 15 residues. Between the trimmed V and J ends, which lost 3 bases and 8 bases, there was a span of 15 bases. Germline CDR1 KGHDR, CDR2 SFDVKD. CDR3 bases: TGTGCCACCAGTGATGCCCGGGACTCCCGAGGGGAGCTGTTTTTT. It translates to CATSDARDSRGELFF.

This clone was counted a single time. This sequence joins TRBV11-2 and TRBJ1-1; TRBD1 matches at 7 bases. The CDR3 is 15 amino acids. Germline V CDR1 and CDR2: SGHAT, FQNNGV. With 5 bases clipped from V and 0 bases from J, the junction kept 6 bases outside the gene matches. The CDR3 nucleotides read TGTGCCAGCAGCCCCCGAGGGACAGTGAACACTGAAGCTTTCTTT. It is translated as CASSPRGTVNTEAFF.

The chain employs TRBV10-3 and TRBJ1-5; 8 nucleotides match TRBD1. The CDR3 runs 17 residues. CDR1 and CDR2 (germline): ENHRY, SYGVKD. J gave up 3 bases and V 0 bases, and 7 bases lay outside the gene matches. The CDR3 nucleotides are TGTGCCATCAGTGAGTCGGTCGGGACAGGTCTCAATCAGCCCCAGCATTTT. It yields the protein CAISESVGTGLNQPQHF.

A few counts support this clone. The chain recombines TRBV19 with TRBJ2-7, with 7 positions matching TRBD1. Germline V CDR1 and CDR2: LNHDA, SQIVND (reference sequence). V shed 6 bases and J 3 bases; nucleotides not matched to a gene: 5. CDR3 length: 13 residues. The CDR3 loop is CASSKWTGYEQYF. CDR3 DNA sequence: TGTGCCAGTAGCAAATGGACAGGCTACGAGCAGTACTTC.

The chain recombines TRBV7-9 with TRBJ1-3, with 11 positions matching TRBD1. Germline V gives CDR1 SEHNR, CDR2 FQNEAQ (reference sequence). After removal of 5 bases from V and 3 bases from J, the junction contained 3 bases not matched to a gene. There are 15 residues in the CDR3. CDR3 sequence: CASSPGQGGGNTIYF. DNA of the CDR3: TGTGCCAGCAGCCCGGGACAGGGGGGTGGAAACACCATATATTTT.

V is TRBV3-1 (or the pseudogene TRBV3-2) and J is TRBJ2-5; the D gene is possibly TRBD2 (7 bases). V lost 1 base, J lost 2 bases, and 20 bases lay in between. This CDR3 comprises 18 residues. Germline values: CDR1 LGHDT, CDR2 YNNKEL (reference sequence). The CDR3 DNA sequence: TGTGCCAGCAGCCAAGTCGTCTCGCGGGGGCCTATACAAGAGACCCAGTACTTC. It specifies CASSQVVSRGPIQETQYF.

The V gene is TRBV11-2, the J gene TRBJ2-1; 8 nucleotides align to TRBD2. The V gene's germline CDR1 is SGHAT and CDR2 FQNNGV. The CDR3 loop spans 15 amino acids. The ends lost 0 bases at V and 6 bases at J; junction bases unmatched: 4. The CDR3 is CASSLEGSGANEQFF. In DNA, the CDR3 is TGTGCCAGCAGCTTAGAAGGTAGCGGGGCCAATGAGCAGTTCTTC.

This chain joins TRBV11-3 and TRBJ2-1; 9 bases fit TRBD1. CDR1 and CDR2 from the germline V gene are SGHNT and YENEEA. J lost 6 bases, V lost 8 bases, and 2 bases had no gene match. The CDR3 is 12 residues long. CDR3 in DNA: TGTGCCAGCGGGACAGGGACCAATGAGCAGTTCTTC. Translated, it gives CASGTGTNEQFF.

The J gene is TRBJ1-4, the V gene TRBV5-1, with D perhaps TRBD1 (5 bases). CDR1 and CDR2 from the germline V gene are SGHRS and YFSETQ. The CDR3 is 17 amino acids. Between the trimmed V and J ends, which lost 1 base and 6 bases, there was a span of 19 bases. The CDR3 loop reads CASSLLGPSIVDEKLFF. The CDR3 DNA follows: TGCGCCAGCAGCTTGCTGGGGCCCTCAATAGTGGATGAAAAACTGTTTTTT.

The chain combines TRBV6-5 with TRBJ2-7, with D maybe TRBD1 (6 bases). This CDR3 has 13 amino acids. The V end was cut by 2 bases, the J end by 3 bases, with 8 bases between. Germline V lookup: CDR1 MNHEY, CDR2 SVGAGI. CDR3 nucleotide sequence: TGTGCCAGCAGTTACGGACAGAGCTACGAGCAGTACTTC. Translation: CASSYGQSYEQYF.

The rearrangement uses TRBV19 and TRBJ2-1, with TRBD1 identical over 8 bases. The CDR3 is made up of 15 amino acids. V trimming: 7 bases; J trimming: 3 bases; junction bases outside the gene matches: 8. The germline V gene has CDR1 LNHDA and CDR2 SQIVND (reference sequence). CDR3 region: CASKVGQGDYNEQFF. The CDR3 DNA is TGTGCCAGTAAGGTTGGACAGGGAGACTACAATGAGCAGTTCTTC.

The chain employs TRBV11-2 and TRBJ1-1, with D possibly matching TRBD1 (6 bases). This CDR3 has 15 amino acids. Germline assignment: CDR1 SGHAT and CDR2 FQNNGV. V lost 3 bases to trimming and J lost 8 bases, with 19 bases between them. CDR3 DNA: TGTGCCAGCAGCTTCCAACTAGTTTTGGGGACAGAAGCTTTCTTT. Translation gives CASSFQLVLGTEAFF.

In nucleotides, the CDR3 is TGTGCCAGCAGCTTCCTGGGGACAGGGGCGATGAACACTGAAGCTTTCTTT. Protein: CASSFLGTGAMNTEAFF. V gene TRBV5-6 combines with J gene TRBJ1-1; TRBD1 matches at 10 bases. Germline CDR1 and CDR2: SGHDT and YYEEEE. With 2 bases clipped from V and 0 bases from J, the junction kept 7 bases outside the gene matches. The length of the CDR3 is 17 residues.

V is TRBV18 and J is TRBJ1-1, with D unresolved. V lost 3 bases to trimming and J lost 9 bases, with 14 bases between them. Germline V gives CDR1 KGHSH, CDR2 LQKENI. The CDR3 spans 13 residues. The CDR3 region is CASSPERREQAFF. The CDR3 DNA sequence: TGTGCCAGCTCACCGGAGAGAAGGGAGCAAGCTTTCTTT.